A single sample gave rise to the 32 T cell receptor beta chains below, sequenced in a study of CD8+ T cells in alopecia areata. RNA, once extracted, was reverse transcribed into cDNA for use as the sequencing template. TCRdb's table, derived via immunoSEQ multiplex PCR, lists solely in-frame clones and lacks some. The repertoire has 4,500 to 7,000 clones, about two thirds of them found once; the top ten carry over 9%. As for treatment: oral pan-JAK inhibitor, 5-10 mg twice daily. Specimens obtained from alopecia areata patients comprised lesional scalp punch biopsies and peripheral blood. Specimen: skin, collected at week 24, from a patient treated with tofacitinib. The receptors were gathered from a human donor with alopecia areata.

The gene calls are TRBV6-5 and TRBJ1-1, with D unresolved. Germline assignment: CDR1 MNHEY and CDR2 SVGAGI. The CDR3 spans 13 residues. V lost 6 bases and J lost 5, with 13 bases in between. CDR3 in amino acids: CASRFPGRTEAFF. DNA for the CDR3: TGTGCCAGCAGATTCCCAGGTCGGACTGAAGCTTTCTTT.

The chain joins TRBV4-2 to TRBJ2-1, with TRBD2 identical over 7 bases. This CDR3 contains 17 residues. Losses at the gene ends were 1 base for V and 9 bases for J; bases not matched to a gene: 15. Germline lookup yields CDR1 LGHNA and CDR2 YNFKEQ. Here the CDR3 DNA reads TGTGCCAGCAGCCAAGCCGGTGCGGGCTCGCCGGGGGGTGAGCAGTTCTTC. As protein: CASSQAGAGSPGGEQFF.

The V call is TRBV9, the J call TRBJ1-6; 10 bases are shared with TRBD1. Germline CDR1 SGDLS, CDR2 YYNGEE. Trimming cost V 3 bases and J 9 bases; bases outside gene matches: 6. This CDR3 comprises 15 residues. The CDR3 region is CASSELDRGISPLHF. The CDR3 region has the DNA TGTGCCAGCAGCGAGTTGGACAGGGGGATTTCACCCCTCCACTTT. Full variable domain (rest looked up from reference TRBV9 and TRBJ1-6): DSGVTQTPKHLITATGQRVTLRCSPRSGDLSVYWYQQSLDQGLQFLIQYYNGEERAKGNILERFSAQQFPDLHSELNLSSLELGDSALYFCASSELDRGISPLHFGNGTRLTVT.

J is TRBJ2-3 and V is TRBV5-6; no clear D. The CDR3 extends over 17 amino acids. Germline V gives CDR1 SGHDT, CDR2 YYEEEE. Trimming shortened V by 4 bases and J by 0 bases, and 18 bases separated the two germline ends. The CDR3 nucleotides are TGTGCCAGCAGCCCCACCCGGTCCTCGATGAGCACAGATACGCAGTATTTT. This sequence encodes CASSPTRSSMSTDTQYF.

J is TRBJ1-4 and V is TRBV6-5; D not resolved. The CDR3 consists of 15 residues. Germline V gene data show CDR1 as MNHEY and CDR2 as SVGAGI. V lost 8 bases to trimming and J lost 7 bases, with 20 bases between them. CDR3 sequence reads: CASRPVRGRVEKLFF. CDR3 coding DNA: TGTGCCAGCCGCCCAGTACGAGGGCGGGTTGAAAAACTGTTTTTT.

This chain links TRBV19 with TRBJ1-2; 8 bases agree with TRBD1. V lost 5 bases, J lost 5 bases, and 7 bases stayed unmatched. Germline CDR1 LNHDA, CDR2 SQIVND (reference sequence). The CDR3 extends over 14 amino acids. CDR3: CASSGGQGPYGYTF. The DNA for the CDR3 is TGTGCCAGTAGTGGCGGACAGGGACCTTATGGCTACACCTTC.

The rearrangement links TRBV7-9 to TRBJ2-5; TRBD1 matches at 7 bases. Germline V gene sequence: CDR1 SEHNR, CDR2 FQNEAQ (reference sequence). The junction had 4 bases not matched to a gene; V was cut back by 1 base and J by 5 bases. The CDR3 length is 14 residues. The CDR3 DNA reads TGTGCCAGCAGCTTAGGACAGGGTTTTGAGACCCAGTACTTC. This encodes CASSLGQGFETQYF.

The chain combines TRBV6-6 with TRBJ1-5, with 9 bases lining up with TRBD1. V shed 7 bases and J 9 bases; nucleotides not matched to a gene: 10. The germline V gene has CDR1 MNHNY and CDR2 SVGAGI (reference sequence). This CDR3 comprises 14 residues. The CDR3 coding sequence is TGTGCCAGCACCCACCGGGACAGGGCTTCGCCCCAGCATTTT. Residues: CASTHRDRASPQHF.

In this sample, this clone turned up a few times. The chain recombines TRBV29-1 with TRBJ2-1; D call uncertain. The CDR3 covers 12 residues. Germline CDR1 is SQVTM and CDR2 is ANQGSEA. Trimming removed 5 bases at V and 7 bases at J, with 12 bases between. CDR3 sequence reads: CSVSRLPNEQFF. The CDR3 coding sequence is TGCAGCGTTTCAAGACTCCCGAATGAGCAGTTCTTC.

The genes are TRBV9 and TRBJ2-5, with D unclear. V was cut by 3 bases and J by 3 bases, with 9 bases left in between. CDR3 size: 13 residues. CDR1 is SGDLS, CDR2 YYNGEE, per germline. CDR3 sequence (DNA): TGTGCCAGCAGCGCCCCACTGGAAGAGACCCAGTACTTC. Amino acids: CASSAPLEETQYF.

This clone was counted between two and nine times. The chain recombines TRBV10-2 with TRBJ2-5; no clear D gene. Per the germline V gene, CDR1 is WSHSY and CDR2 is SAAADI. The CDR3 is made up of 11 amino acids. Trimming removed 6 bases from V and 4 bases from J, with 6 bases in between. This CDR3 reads CASRVLETQYF. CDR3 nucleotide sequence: TGCGCCAGCAGGGTATTAGAGACCCAGTACTTC.

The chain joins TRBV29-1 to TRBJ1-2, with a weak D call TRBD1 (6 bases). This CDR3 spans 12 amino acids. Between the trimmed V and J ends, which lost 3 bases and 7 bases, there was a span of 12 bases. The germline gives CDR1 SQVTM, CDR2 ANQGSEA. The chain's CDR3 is CSVDLGAGGYTF. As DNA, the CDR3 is TGCAGCGTTGATCTGGGGGCGGGTGGCTACACCTTC.

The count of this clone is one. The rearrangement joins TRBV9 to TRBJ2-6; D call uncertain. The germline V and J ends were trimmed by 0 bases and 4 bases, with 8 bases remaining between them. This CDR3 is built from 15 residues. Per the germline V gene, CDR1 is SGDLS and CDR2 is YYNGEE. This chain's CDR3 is CASSVEIRGANVLTF. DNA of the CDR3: TGTGCCAGCAGCGTAGAGATCCGGGGGGCCAACGTCCTGACTTTC.

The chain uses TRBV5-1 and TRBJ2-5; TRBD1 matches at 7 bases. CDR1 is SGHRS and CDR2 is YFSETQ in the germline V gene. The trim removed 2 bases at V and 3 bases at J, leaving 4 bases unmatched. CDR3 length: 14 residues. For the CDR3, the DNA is TGCGCCAGCAGCTTAAGGGGGCAGGAAGAGACCCAGTACTTC. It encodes CASSLRGQEETQYF. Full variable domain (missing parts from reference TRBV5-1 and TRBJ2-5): KAGVTQTPRYLIKTRGQQVTLSCSPISGHRSVSWYQQTPGQGLQFLFEYFSETQRNKGNFPGRFSGRQFSNSRSEMNVSTLELGDSALYLCASSLRGQEETQYFGPGTRLLVL.

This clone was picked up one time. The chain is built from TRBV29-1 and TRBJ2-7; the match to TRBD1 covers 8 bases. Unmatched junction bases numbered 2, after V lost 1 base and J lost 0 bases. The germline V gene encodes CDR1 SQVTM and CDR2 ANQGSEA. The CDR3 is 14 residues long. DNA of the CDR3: TGCAGCGTTGAAGGGACAGGGAGCTCCTACGAGCAGTACTTC. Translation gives CSVEGTGSSYEQYF.

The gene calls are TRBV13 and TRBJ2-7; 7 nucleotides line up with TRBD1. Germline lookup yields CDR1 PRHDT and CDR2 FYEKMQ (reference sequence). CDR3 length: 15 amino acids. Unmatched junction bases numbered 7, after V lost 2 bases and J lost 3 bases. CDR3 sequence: CASSLKGGGLYEQYF. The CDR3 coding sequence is TGTGCCAGCAGCTTAAAAGGGGGCGGCCTCTACGAGCAGTACTTC.

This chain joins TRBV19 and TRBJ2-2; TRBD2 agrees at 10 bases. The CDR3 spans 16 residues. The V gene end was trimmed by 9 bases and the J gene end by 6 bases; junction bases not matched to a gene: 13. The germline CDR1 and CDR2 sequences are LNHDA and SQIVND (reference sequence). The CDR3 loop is CASAGSGGPRPGELFF. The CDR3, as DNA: TGTGCCAGCGCGGGTAGCGGGGGGCCCCGGCCCGGGGAGCTGTTTTTT.

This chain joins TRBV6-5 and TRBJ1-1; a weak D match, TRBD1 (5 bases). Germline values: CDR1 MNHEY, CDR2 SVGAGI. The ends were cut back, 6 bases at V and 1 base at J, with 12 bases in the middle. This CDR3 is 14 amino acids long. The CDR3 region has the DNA TGTGCCAGCAGCTTCCAGGGTGAGAACACTGAAGCTTTCTTT. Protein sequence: CASSFQGENTEAFF.

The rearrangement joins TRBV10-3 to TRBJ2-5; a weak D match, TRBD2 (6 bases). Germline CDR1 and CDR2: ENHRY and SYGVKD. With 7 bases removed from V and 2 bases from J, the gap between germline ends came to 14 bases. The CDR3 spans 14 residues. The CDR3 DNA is TGTGCCATCAAAGGGGACCGGGGGCAAGAGACCCAGTACTTC. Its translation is CAIKGDRGQETQYF.

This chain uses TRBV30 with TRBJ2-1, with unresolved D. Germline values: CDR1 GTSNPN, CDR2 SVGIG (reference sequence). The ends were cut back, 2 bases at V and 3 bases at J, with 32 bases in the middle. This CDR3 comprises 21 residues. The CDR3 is CAWSPFRPARPYSLLYNEQFF. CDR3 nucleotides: TGTGCCTGGAGTCCCTTTCGTCCGGCTAGACCCTACTCCCTTCTCTACAATGAGCAGTTCTTC.

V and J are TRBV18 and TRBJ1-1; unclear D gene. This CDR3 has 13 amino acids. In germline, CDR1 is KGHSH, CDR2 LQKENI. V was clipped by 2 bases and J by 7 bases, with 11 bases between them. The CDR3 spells CASSPRTPLEAFF. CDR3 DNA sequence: TGTGCCAGCTCACCAAGGACTCCTCTTGAAGCTTTCTTT. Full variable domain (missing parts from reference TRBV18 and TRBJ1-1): NAGVMQNPRHLVRRRGQEARLRCSPMKGHSHVYWYRQLPEEGLKFMVYLQKENIIDESGMPKERFSAEFPKEGPSILRIQQVVRGDSAAYFCASSPRTPLEAFFGQGTRLTVV.

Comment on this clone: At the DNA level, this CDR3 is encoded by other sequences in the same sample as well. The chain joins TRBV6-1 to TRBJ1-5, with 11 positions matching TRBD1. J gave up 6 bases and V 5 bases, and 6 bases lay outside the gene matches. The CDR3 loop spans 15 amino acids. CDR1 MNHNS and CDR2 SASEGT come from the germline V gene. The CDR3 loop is CASSQSGQGAQPQHF. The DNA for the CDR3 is TGTGCCAGCAGTCAATCAGGACAGGGGGCTCAGCCCCAGCATTTT.

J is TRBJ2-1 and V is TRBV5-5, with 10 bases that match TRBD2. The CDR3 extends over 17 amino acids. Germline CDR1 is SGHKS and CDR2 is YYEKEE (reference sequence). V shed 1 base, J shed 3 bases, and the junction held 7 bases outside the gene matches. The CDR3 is CASSLRPSGGLYNEQFF. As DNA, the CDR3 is TGTGCCAGCAGCTTGAGGCCTAGCGGGGGCCTCTACAATGAGCAGTTCTTC.

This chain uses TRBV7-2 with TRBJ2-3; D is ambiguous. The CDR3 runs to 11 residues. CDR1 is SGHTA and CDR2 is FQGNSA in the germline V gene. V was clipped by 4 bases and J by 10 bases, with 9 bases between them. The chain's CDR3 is CASSSDPSQYF. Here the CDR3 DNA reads TGTGCCAGCAGCTCAGACCCGTCGCAGTATTTT.

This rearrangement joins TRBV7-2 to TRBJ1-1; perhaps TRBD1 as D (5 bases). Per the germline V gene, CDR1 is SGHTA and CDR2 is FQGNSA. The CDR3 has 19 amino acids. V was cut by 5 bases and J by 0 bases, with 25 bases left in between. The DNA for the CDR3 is TGTGCCAGCAGCGAGGACTCGTGGGATGGCAGGGCAATGAACACTGAAGCTTTCTTT. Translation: CASSEDSWDGRAMNTEAFF.

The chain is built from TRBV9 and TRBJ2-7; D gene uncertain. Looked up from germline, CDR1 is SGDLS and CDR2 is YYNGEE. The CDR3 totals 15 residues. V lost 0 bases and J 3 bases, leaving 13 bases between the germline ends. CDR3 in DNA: TGTGCCAGCAGCGTAGGGGGTACCGATCACTACGAGCAGTACTTC. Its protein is CASSVGGTDHYEQYF.

In nucleotides, the CDR3 is TGTGCCAGCAGCTTAGTTGGGGGAGCGAACACTGAAGCTTTCTTT. Encoded protein: CASSLVGGANTEAFF. V is TRBV11-2 and J is TRBJ1-1, with a possible D match to TRBD1 (5 bases). The CDR3 totals 15 residues. The germline V gene encodes CDR1 SGHAT and CDR2 FQNNGV. Deletions cut 1 base from V and 1 base from J, with 10 bases between.

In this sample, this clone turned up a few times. Written as DNA, the CDR3 is TGTGCCAGCAGCTCACCTAGCCCTGGGACCCAGTACTTC. Its protein product is CASSSPSPGTQYF. The chain has TRBV5-4 and TRBJ2-5, with TRBD2 as a possible D gene (5 bases). CDR3 length: 13 residues. The V and J ends lost 3 bases and 7 bases respectively, with 13 bases between them. Per germline, CDR1 SGHNT and CDR2 YYREEE (reference sequence).

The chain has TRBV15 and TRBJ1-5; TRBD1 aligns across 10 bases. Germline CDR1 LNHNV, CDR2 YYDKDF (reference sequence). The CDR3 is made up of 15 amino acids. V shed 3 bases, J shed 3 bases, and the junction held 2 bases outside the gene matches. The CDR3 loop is CATSRDRGANQPQHF. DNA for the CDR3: TGTGCCACCAGCAGGGACAGGGGGGCCAATCAGCCCCAGCATTTT.

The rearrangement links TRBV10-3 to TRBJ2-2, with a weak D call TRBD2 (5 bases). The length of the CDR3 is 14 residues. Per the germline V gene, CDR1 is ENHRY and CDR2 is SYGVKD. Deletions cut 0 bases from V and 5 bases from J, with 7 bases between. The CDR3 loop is CAISESTGTGELFF. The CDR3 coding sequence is TGTGCCATCAGTGAGTCGACGGGGACCGGGGAGCTGTTTTTT.

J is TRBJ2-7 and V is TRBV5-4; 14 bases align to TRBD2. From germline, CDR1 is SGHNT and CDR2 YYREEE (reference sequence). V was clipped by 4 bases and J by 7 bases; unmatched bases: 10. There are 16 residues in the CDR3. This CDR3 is CASSPGTSGGTVEQYF. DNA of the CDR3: TGTGCCAGCAGCCCAGGGACTAGCGGGGGAACCGTGGAGCAGTACTTC.

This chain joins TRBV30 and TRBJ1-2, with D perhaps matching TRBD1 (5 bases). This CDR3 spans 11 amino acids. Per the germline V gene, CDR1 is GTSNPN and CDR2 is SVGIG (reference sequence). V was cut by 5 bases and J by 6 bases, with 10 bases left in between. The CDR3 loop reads CAWRQGDGYTF. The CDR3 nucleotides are TGTGCCTGGCGCCAGGGTGATGGCTACACCTTC.